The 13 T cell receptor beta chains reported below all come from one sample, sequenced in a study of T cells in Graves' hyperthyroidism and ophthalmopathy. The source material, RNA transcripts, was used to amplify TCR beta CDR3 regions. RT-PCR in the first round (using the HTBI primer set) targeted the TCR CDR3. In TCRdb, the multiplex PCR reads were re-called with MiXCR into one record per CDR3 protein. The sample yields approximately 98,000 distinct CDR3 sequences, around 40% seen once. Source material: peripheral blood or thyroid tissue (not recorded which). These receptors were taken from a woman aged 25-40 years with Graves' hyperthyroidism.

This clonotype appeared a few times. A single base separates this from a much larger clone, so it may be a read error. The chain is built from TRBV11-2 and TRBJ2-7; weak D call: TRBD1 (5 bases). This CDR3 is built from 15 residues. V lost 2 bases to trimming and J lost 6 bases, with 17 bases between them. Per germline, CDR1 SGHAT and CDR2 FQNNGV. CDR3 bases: TGTGCCAGCAGCTTAAATCAGGGCCTGGCATGCGAGCAGTACTTC. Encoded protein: CASSLNQGLACEQYF.

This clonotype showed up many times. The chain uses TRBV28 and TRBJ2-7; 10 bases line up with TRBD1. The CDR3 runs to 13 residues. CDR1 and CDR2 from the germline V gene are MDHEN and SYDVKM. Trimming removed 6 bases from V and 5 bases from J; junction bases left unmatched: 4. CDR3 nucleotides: TGTGCCAGCAGCCACGGGACAGGGGACGAGCAGTACTTC. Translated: CASSHGTGDEQYF.

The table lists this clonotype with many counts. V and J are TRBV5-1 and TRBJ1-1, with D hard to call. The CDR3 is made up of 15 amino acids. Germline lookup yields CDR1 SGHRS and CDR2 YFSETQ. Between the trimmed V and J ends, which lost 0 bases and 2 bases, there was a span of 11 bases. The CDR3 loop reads CASSLDPVGNTEAFF. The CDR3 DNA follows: TGCGCCAGCAGCTTGGACCCCGTGGGTAACACTGAAGCTTTCTTT.

CDR3 in DNA: TGTGCCAGCAAGACAGGGGGCAATTCACCCCTCCACTTT. Its translation is CASKTGGNSPLHF. This chain joins TRBV6-1 and TRBJ1-6; 10 bases are shared with TRBD1. Losses at the gene ends were 7 bases for V and 7 bases for J; bases not matched to a gene: 1. The CDR3 is made up of 13 amino acids. Germline CDR1 and CDR2: MNHNS and SASEGT.

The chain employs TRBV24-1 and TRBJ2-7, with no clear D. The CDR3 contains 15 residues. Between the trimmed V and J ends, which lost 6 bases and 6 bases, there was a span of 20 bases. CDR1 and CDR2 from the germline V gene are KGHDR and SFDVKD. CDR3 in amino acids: CATSPEGTGGCEQYF. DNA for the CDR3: TGTGCCACCAGTCCTGAAGGAACGGGTGGCTGCGAGCAGTACTTC.

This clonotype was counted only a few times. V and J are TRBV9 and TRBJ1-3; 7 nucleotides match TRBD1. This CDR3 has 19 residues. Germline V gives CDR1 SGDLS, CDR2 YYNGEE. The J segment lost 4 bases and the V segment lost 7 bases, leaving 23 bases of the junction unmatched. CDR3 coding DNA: TGTGCCAGCTCACCCAGAAGGGACAGCTGGGGACGACGCGGAAACACCATATATTTT. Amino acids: CASSPRRDSWGRRGNTIYF.

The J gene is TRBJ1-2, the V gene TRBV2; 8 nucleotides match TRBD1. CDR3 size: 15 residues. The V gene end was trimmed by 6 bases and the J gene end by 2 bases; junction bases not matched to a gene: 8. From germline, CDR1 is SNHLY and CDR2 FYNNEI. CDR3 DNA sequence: TGTGCCAGCAGACCCGGGACAGGTCAGAACTATGGCTACACCTTC. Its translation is CASRPGTGQNYGYTF.

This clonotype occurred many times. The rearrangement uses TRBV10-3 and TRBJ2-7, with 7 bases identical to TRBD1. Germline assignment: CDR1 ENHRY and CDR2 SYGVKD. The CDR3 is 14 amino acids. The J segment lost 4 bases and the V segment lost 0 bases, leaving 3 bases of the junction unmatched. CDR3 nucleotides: TGTGCCATCAGTGAGTCGGGGACAGTTTACGAGCAGTACTTC. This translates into CAISESGTVYEQYF.

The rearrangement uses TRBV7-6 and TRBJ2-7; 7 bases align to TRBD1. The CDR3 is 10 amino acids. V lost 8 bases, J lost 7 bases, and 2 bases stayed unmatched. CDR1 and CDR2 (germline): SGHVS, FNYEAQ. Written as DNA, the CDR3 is TGTGCCAGCCGCAGGGGGGAGCAGTACTTC. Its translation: CASRRGEQYF. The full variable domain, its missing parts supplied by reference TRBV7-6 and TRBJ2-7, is GAGVSQSPRYKVTKRGQDVALRCDPISGHVSLYWYRQALGQGPEFLTYFNYEAQQDKSGLPNDRFSAERPEGSISTLTIQRTEQRDSAMYRCASRRGEQYFGPGTRLTVT.

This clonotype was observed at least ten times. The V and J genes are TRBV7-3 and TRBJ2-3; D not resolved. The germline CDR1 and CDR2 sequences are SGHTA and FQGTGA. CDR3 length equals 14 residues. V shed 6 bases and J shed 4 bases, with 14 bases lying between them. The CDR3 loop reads CASRAIAAADTQYF. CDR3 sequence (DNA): TGTGCCAGCAGGGCGATAGCAGCAGCAGATACGCAGTATTTT.

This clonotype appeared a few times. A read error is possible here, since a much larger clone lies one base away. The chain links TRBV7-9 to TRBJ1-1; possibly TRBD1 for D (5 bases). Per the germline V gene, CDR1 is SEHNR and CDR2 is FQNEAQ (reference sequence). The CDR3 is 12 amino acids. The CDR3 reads CAGRAWAGNAFF. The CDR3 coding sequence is TGTGCCGGCAGGGCGTGGGCAGGAAACGCTTTCTTT.

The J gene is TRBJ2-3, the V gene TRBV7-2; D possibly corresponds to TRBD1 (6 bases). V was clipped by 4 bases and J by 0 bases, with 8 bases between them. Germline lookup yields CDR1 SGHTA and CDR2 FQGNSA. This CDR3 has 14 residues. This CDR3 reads CASSSGHSTDTQYF. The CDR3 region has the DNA TGTGCCAGCAGCTCGGGACACAGCACAGATACGCAGTATTTT.

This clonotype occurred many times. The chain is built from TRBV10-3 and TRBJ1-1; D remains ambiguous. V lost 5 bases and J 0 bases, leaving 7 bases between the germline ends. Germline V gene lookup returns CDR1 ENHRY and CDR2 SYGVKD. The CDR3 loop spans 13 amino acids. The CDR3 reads CAISSDLNTEAFF. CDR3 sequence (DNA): TGTGCCATCAGTTCAGACCTGAACACTGAAGCTTTCTTT.